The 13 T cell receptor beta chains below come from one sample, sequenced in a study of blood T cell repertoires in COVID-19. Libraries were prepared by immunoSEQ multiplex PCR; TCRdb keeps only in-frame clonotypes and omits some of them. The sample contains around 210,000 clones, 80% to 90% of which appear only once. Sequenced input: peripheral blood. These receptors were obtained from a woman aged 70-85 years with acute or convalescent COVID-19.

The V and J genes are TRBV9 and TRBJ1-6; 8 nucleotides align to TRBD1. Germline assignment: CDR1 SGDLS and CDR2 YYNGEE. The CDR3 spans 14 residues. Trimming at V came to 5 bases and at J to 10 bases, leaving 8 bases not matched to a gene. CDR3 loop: CASSYGQGDSPLHF. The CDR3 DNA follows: TGTGCCAGCAGTTACGGACAGGGCGACTCACCCCTCCACTTT.

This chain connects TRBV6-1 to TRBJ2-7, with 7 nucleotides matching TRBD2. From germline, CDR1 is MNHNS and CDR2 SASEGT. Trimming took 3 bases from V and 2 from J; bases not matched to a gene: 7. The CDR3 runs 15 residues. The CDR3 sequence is CASSEVAGRAYEQYF. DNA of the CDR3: TGTGCCAGCAGTGAGGTGGCAGGGAGGGCCTACGAGCAGTACTTC.

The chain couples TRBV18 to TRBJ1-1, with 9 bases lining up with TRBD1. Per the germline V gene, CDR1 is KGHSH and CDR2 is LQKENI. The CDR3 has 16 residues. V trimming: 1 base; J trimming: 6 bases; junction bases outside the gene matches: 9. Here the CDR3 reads CASSPQGQGIGSEAFF. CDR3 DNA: TGTGCCAGCTCACCACAAGGACAGGGGATTGGGTCTGAAGCTTTCTTT. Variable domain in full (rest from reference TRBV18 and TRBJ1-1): NAGVMQNPRHLVRRRGQEARLRCSPMKGHSHVYWYRQLPEEGLKFMVYLQKENIIDESGMPKERFSAEFPKEGPSILRIQQVVRGDSAAYFCASSPQGQGIGSEAFFGQGTRLTVV.

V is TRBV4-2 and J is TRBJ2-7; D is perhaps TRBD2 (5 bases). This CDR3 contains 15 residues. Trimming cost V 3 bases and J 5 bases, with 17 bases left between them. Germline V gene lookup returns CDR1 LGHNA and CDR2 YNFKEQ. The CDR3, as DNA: TGTGCCAGCAGCCAGGGCACCGGGAATGACCACGAGCAGTACTTC. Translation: CASSQGTGNDHEQYF.

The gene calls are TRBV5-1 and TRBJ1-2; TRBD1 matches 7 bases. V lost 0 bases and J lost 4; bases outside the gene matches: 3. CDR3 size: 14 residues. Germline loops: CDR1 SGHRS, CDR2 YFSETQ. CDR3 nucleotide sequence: TGCGCCAGCAGCTTGGACCAGGGGGGCTATGGCTACACCTTC. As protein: CASSLDQGGYGYTF.

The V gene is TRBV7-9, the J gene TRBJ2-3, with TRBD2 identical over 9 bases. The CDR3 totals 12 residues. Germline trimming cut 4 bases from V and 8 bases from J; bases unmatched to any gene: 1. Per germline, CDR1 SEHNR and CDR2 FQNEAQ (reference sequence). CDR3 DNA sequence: TGTGCCAGCAGCTCGGGACTAGCTACGCAGTATTTT. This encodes CASSSGLATQYF.

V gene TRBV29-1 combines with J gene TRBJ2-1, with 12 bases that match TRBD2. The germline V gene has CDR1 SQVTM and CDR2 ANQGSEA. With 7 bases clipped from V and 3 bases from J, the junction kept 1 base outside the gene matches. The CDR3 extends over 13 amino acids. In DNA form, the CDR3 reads TGCAGCGCGACTAGCGGGGGCTACAATGAGCAGTTCTTC. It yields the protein CSATSGGYNEQFF.

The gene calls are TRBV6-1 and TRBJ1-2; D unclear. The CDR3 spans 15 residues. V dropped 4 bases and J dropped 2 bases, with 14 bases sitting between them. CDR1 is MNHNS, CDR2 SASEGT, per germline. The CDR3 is CASSGAGISNYGYTF. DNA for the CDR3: TGTGCCAGCAGTGGAGCAGGAATTAGCAACTATGGCTACACCTTC.

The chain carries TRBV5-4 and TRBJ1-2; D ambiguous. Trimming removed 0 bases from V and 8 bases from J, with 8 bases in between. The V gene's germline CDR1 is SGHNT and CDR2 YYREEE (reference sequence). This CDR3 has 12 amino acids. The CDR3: CASSLEGGGYTF. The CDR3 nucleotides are TGTGCCAGCAGCTTGGAAGGCGGAGGCTACACCTTC.

The CDR3: CSVEDLPGGNTDTQYF. DNA for the CDR3: TGCAGCGTTGAAGATTTACCGGGGGGGAACACAGATACGCAGTATTTT. The chain carries TRBV29-1 and TRBJ2-3, with TRBD2 matching 8 bases. The length of the CDR3 is 16 residues. CDR1 and CDR2 (germline): SQVTM, ANQGSEA. Unmatched junction bases numbered 7, after V lost 0 bases and J lost 2 bases.

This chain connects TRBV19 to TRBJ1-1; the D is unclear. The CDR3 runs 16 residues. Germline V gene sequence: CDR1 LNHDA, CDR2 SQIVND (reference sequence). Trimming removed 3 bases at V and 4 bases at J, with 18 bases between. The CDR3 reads CASSIMAGGRGTEAFF. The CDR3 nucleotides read TGTGCCAGTAGTATTATGGCGGGAGGGCGGGGCACTGAAGCTTTCTTT.

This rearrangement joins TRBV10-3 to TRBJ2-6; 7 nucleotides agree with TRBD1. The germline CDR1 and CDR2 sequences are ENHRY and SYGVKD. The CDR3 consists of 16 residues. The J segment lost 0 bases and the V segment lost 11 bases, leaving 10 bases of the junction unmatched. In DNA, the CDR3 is TGTGCCGTTCGGCCGGGACAGCCCTCTGGGGCCAACGTCCTGACTTTC. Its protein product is CAVRPGQPSGANVLTF.

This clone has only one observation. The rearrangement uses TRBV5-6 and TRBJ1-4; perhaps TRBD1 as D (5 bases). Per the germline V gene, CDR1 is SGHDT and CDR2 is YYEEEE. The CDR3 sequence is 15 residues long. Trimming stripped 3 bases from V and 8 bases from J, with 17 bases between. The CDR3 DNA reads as TGTGCCAGCAGCTCGGGGACCGCCGGGAGGGAAAAACTGTTTTTT. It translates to CASSSGTAGREKLFF.